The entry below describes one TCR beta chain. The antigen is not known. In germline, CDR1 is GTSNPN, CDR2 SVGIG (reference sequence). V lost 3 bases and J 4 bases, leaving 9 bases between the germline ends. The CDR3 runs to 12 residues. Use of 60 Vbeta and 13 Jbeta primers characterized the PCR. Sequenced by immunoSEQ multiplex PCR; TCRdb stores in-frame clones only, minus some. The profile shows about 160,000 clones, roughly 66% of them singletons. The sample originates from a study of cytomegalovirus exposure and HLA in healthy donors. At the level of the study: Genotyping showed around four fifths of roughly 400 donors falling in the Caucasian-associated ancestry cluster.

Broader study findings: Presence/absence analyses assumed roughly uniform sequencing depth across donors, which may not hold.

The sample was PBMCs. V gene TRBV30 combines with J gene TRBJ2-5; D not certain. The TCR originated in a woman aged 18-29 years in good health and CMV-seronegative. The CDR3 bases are TGTGCCTGGAGCGTCCTCGGAGAGACCCAGTACTTC. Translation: CAWSVLGETQYF. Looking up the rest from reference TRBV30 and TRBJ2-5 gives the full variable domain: SQTIHQWPATLVQPVGSPLSLECTVEGTSNPNLYWYRQAAGRGLQLLFYSVGIGQISSEVPQNLSASRPQDRQFILSSKKLLLSDSGFYLCAWSVLGETQYFGPGTRLLVL.